This T cell receptor (beta chain) was documented in a study of neoadjuvant nivolumab and ipilimumab in lung cancer. On this clone itself: Its antigen is currently unknown.

Study-level points and caveats: Only two of four nivolumab-treated tumors gained richness and clonality by surgery. TCR sequencing covered a small number of samples.

Profiling relied on immunoSEQ multiplex PCR, and the TCRdb table lists in-frame clones only, not all of them. This table has roughly 30,000 clones, 80% appearing once. Sequenced here: peripheral blood, sampled before neoadjuvant nivolumab, alone or with ipilimumab. This TCR was recovered from an adult with non-small cell lung cancer.

The CDR3 DNA reads TGTGCCAGCTCATGGAGGTCCGGGACAGTCGACTCTGGGGCCAACGTCCTGACTTTC. Protein: CASSWRSGTVDSGANVLTF. The J gene is TRBJ2-6, the V gene TRBV18, with 7 positions matching TRBD1. Looked up from germline, CDR1 is KGHSH and CDR2 is LQKENI. Trimming cost V 5 bases and J 0 bases; bases outside gene matches: 13. The CDR3 sequence is 19 residues long. The complete variable domain, with remaining parts taken from reference TRBV18 and TRBJ2-6, reads NAGVMQNPRHLVRRRGQEARLRCSPMKGHSHVYWYRQLPEEGLKFMVYLQKENIIDESGMPKERFSAEFPKEGPSILRIQQVVRGDSAAYFCASSWRSGTVDSGANVLTFGAGSRLTVL.